What follows are 2 T cell receptor beta chains derived from one specimen sequenced in a study of blood T cell repertoires in COVID-19. This table comes from immunoSEQ multiplex PCR, and its TCRdb copy is limited to in-frame clones, with some not included. The repertoire holds some 270,000 clones, with roughly 86% as singletons. Sequenced material: peripheral blood. The receptors stem from a middle-aged man with active or convalescent COVID-19.

This sequence joins TRBV6-5 and TRBJ2-7, with 9 positions matching TRBD1. The CDR3 consists of 15 residues. The V gene's germline CDR1 is MNHEY and CDR2 SVGAGI. The V and J ends lost 0 bases and 2 bases, in that order; junction bases with no gene match: 2. DNA of the CDR3: TGTGCCAGCAGTTACTCCGGGACAGGGCCCTACGAGCAGTACTTC. Protein product: CASSYSGTGPYEQYF.

The sample holds a few counts of this clone. V is TRBV12-5 and J is TRBJ2-1; 7 nucleotides align to TRBD2. Germline V lookup: CDR1 LGHNT, CDR2 FRNRAP. The CDR3 spans 15 residues. Germline trimming cut 3 bases from V and 9 bases from J; bases unmatched to any gene: 11. The CDR3 region has the DNA TGTGCTAGTGGTTTTGTGGCGGGAGCCTCCGGTGAGCAGTTCTTC. The encoded protein is CASGFVAGASGEQFF.